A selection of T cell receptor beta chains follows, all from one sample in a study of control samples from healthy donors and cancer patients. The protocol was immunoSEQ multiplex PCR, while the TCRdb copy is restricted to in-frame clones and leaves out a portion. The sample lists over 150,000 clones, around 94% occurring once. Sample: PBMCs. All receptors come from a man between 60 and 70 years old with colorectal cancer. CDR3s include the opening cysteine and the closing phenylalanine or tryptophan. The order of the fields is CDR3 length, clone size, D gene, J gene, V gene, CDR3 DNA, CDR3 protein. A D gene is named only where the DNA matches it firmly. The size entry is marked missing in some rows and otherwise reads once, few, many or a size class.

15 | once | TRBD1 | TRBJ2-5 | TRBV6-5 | TGTGCCAGCAGGCTCGACAGGGCGGGTTTCGGGACCCAGTACTTC | CASRLDRAGFGTQYF
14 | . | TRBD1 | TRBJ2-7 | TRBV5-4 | TGTGCCAGCAGCTTGGAACAGGGGCCCTACGAGCAGTACTTC | CASSLEQGPYEQYF
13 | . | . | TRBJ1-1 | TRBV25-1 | TGTGCCAGCAGGCTCAGGGAAGGTGGTGAAGCTTTCTTT | CASRLREGGEAFF
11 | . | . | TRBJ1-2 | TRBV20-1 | TGCAGTCCCAGGATCACCGAGGGCTACACCTTC | CSPRITEGYTF
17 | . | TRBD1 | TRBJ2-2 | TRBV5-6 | TGTGCCAGCAGCTTAGACAGGGGAGGAAAAGACACCGGGGAGCTGTTTTTT | CASSLDRGGKDTGELFF
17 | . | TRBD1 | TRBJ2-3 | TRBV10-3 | TGTGCCATCAGTGAGAGGGTGGGTCAGGGGGCCGCAGATACGCAGTATTTT | CAISERVGQGAADTQYF
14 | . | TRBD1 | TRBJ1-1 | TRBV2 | TGTGCCAGCAGTTTGGGACAGTTGAACACTGAAGCTTTCTTT | CASSLGQLNTEAFF
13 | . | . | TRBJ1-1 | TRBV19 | TGTGCCAGTAGTATGTCGCAGGACACTGAAGCTTTCTTT | CASSMSQDTEAFF
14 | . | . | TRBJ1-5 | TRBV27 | TGTGCCAGCAGTTTAGGCCAGGGGAACCAGCCCCAGCATTTT | CASSLGQGNQPQHF
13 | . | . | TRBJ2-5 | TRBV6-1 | TGTGCCAGCAGTGAACAGGGCCCAGAGACCCAGTACTTC | CASSEQGPETQYF
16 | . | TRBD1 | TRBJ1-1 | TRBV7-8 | TGTGCCAGCAGCTATTCACAGGGGCTGAGGAACACTGAAGCTTTCTTT | CASSYSQGLRNTEAFF
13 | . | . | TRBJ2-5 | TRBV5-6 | TGTGCCAGCAGCTTTCGGGGACAAGAGACCCAGTACTTC | CASSFRGQETQYF
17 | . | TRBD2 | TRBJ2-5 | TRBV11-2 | TGTGCCAGCAGCTTCCGACTAGCGGGGGGGTCCCAAGAGACCCAGTACTTC | CASSFRLAGGSQETQYF
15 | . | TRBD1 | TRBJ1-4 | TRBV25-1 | TGTGCCAGCAGTGACCGGGACAGGGGGTCTGAAAAACTGTTTTTT | CASSDRDRGSEKLFF
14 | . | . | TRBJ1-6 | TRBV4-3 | TGCGCCAGCAGCCAAGATAGACGCTATTCACCCCTCCACTTT | CASSQDRRYSPLHF
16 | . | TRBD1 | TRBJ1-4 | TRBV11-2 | TGTGCCAGCAGCTCCCTCGGGACAGCCCTTAATGAAAAACTGTTTTTT | CASSSLGTALNEKLFF
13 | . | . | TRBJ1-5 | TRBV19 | TGTGCCAGTAGTATAGAAAAGGGGCAGGCCCAGCATTTT | CASSIEKGQAQHF
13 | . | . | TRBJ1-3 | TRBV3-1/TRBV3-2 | TGTGCCAGCAGCCAGGAGATTGGAAACACCATATATTTT | CASSQEIGNTIYF
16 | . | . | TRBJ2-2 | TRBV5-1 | TGCGCCAGCAGCTCCATGGGTCAGGGATTGGGCGGGGAGCTGTTTTTT | CASSSMGQGLGGELFF